This T cell receptor beta chain was sequenced during a study of blood T cells in healthy people across ages. Per the germline V gene, CDR1 is DFQATT and CDR2 is SNEGSKA (reference sequence). The CDR3 loop spans 11 amino acids. V lost 6 bases to trimming and J lost 1 base, with 6 bases between them. This clonotype was observed a few times. Then a second PCR, running roughly 7 to 11 cycles, was carried out with a sample-barcoded 5' primer and a J-beta primer mix. One entry per CDR3 protein, called by TCRdb with MiXCR from the 5' RACE reads. Of about 930,000 distinct CDR3 sequences listed, almost 30% are singletons. These sequences were also reported in another study, on T cells of mothers and their children.

The chain combines TRBV20-1 with TRBJ1-1; the D is unclear. This TCR came from a middle-aged woman in good health. Sequences were obtained from blood. The CDR3 is CSAMGNTEAFF. Written as DNA, the CDR3 is TGCAGTGCCATGGGGAACACTGAAGCTTTCTTT.